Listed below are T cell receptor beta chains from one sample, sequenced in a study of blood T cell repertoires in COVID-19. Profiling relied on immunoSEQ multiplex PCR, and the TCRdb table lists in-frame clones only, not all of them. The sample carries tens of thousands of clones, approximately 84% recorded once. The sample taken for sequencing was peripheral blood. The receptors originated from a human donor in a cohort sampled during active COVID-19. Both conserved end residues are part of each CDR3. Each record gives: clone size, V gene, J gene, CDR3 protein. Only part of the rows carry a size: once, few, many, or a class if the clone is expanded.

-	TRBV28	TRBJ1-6	CASSSFLSPLHF
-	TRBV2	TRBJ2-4	CASNGLSGPGIQYF
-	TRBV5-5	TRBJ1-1	CASSLGGRFEAFF
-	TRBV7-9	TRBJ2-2	CASSTGTGNTGELFF
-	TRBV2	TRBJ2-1	CASRLGLDEQFF
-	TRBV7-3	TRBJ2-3	CASSLPETGRGTQYF
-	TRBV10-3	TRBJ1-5	CAIRAVNQPQHF
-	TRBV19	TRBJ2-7	CASSAAREQYF
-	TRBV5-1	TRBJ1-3	CASSPTTGGRNTIYF
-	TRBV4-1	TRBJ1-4	CASSLPTGRGGEKLFF
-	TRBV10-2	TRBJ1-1	CASRTGGARTEAFF
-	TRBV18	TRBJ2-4	CASSRTIAGGPEAKNIQYF
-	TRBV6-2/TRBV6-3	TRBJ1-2	CASSPGGNYGYTF
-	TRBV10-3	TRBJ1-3	CAISAQDISGNTIYF
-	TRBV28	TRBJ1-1	CASSKRGWTEAFF
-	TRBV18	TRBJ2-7	CASSPTTSYEQYF
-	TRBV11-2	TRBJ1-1	CASSLLPGQGNTEAFF
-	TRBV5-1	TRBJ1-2	CASSSGHQTNYGYTF
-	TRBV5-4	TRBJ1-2	CASSLGGVREGVGYTF
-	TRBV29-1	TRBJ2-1	CSAVPGQGIYNEQFF
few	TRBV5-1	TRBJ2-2	CASSLAVSSGNDGELFF
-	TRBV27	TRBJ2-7	CASSLGGSAYEQYF